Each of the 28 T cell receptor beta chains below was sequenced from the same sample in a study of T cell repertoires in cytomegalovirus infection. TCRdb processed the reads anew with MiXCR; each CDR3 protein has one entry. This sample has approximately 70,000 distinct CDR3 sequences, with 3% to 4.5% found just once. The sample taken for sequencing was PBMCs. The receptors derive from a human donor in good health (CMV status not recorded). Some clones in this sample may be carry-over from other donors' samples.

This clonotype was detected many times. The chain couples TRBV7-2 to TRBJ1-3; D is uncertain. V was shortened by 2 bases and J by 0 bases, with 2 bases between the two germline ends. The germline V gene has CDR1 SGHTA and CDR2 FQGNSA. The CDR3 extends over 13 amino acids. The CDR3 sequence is CASSLNSGNTIYF. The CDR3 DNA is TGTGCCAGCAGCTTAAACTCTGGAAACACCATATATTTT.

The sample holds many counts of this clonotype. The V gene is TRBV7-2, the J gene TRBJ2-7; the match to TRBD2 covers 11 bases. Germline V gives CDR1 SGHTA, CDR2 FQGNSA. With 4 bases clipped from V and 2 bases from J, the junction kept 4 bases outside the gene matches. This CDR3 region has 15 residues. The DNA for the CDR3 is TGTGCCAGCAGCTCTTTAGCGGGAGGGCCCTACGAGCAGTACTTC. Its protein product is CASSSLAGGPYEQYF.

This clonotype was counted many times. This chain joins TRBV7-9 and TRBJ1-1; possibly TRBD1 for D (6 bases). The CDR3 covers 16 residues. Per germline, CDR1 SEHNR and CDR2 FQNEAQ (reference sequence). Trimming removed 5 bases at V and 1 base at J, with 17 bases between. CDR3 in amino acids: CASSPSLRTANTEAFF. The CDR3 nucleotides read TGTGCCAGCAGCCCTAGCCTAAGGACAGCGAACACTGAAGCTTTCTTT.

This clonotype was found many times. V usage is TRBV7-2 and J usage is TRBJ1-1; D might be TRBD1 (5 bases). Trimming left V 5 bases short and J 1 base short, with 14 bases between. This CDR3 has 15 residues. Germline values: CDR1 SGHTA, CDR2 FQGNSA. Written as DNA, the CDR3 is TGTGCCAGCAGCCCTAGCGGGGCCTGGAACACTGAAGCTTTCTTT. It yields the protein CASSPSGAWNTEAFF.

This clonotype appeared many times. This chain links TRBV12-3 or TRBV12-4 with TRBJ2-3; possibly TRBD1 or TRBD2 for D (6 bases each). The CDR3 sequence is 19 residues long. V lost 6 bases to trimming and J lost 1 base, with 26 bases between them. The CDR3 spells CASSPGLGGEVFGTDTQYF. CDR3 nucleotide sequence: TGTGCCAGCAGCCCGGGGTTGGGGGGCGAGGTCTTCGGCACAGATACGCAGTATTTT.

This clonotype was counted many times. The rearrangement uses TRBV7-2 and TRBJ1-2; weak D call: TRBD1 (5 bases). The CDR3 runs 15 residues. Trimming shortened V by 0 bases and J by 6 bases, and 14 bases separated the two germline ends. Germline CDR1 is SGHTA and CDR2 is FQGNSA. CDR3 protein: CASSLADRPGHGYTF. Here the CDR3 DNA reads TGTGCCAGCAGCTTAGCGGACCGGCCAGGGCATGGCTACACCTTC.

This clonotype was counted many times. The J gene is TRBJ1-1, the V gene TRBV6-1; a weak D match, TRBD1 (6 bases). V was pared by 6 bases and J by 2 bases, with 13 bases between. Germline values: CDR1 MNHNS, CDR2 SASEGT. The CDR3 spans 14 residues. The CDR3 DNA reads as TGTGCCAGCAGGCCCGGACAGACTAACACTGAAGCTTTCTTT. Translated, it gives CASRPGQTNTEAFF.

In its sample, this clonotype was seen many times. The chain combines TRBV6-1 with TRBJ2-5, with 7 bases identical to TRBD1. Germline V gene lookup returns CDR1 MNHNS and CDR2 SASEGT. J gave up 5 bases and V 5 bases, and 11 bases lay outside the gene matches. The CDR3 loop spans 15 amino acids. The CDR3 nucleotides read TGTGCCAGCAGTCCAATCTCCAGGGGGTGGGAGACCCAGTACTTC. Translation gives CASSPISRGWETQYF.

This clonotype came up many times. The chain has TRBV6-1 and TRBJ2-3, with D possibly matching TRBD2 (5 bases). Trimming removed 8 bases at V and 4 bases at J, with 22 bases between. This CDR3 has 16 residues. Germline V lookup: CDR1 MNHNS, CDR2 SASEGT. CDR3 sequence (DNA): TGTGCCAGCCGTTTGGACTGGACCTCCTCGGCAGATACGCAGTATTTT. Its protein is CASRLDWTSSADTQYF.

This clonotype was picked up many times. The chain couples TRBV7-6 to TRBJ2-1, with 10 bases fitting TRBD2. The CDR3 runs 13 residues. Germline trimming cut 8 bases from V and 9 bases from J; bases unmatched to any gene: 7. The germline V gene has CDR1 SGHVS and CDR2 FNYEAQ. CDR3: CASGNQREGEQFF. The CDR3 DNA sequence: TGTGCCAGCGGAAACCAGCGGGAGGGTGAGCAGTTCTTC.

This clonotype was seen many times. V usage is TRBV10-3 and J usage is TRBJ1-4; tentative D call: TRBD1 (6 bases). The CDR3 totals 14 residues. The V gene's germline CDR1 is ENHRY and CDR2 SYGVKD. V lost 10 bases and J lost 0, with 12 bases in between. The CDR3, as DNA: TGTGCCACCTCAGGGGCTGCAACTAATGAAAAACTGTTTTTT. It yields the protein CATSGAATNEKLFF.

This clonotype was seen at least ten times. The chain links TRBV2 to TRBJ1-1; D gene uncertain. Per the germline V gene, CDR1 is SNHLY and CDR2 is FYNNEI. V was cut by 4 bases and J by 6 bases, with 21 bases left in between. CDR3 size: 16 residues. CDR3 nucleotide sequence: TGTGCCAGCAGTGCCGTTATCCTCGGCAGGTGGCCTGAAGCTTTCTTT. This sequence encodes CASSAVILGRWPEAFF.

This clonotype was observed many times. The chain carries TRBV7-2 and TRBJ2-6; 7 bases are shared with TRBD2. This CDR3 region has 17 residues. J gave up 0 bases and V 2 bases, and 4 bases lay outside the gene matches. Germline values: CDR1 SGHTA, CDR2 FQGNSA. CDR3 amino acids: CASSLRGRNSGANVLTF. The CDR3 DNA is TGTGCCAGCAGCTTACGCGGGAGAAACTCTGGGGCCAACGTCCTGACTTTC.

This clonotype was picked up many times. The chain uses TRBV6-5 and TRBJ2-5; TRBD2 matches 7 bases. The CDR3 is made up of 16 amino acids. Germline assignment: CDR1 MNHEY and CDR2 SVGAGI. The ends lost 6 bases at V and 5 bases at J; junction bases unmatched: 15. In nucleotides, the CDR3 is TGTGCCAGCAGCCGCGAGGCAGGACTAGGCGGGGAGACCCAGTACTTC. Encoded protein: CASSREAGLGGETQYF.

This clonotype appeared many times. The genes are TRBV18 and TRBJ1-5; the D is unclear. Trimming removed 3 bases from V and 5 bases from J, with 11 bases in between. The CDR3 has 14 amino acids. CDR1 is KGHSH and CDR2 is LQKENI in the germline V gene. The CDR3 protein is CASSPGGIDQPQHF. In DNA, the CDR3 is TGTGCCAGCTCACCGGGAGGGATCGATCAGCCCCAGCATTTT. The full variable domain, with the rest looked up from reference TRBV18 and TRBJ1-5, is NAGVMQNPRHLVRRRGQEARLRCSPMKGHSHVYWYRQLPEEGLKFMVYLQKENIIDESGMPKERFSAEFPKEGPSILRIQQVVRGDSAAYFCASSPGGIDQPQHFGDGTRLSIL.

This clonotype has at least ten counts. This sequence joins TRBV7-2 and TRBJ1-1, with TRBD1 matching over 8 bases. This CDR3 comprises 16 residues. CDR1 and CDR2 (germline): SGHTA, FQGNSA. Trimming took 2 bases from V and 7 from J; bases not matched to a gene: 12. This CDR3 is CASSLRAGGSPGEAFF. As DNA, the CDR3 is TGTGCCAGCAGCTTACGGGCAGGGGGCTCCCCTGGTGAAGCTTTCTTT.

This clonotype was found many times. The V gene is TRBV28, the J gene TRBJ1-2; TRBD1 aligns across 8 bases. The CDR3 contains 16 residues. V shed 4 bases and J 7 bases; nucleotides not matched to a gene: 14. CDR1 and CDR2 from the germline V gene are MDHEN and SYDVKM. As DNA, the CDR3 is TGTGCCAGCAGTTCCATAGGACAGGGCGAGTTGTTTGGCTACACCTTC. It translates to CASSSIGQGELFGYTF.

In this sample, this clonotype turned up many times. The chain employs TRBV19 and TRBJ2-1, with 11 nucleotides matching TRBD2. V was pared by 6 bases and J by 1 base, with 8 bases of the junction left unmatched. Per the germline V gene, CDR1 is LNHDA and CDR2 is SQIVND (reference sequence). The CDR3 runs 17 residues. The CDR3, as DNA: TGTGCCAGTAGCGAACGAACTAGCGGGAGTTCCTACAATGAGCAGTTCTTC. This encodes CASSERTSGSSYNEQFF. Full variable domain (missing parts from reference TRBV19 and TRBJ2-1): DGGITQSPKYLFRKEGQNVTLSCEQNLNHDAMYWYRQDPGQGLRLIYYSQIVNDFQKGDIAEGYSVSREKKESFPLTVTSAQKNPTAFYLCASSERTSGSSYNEQFFGPGTRLTVL.

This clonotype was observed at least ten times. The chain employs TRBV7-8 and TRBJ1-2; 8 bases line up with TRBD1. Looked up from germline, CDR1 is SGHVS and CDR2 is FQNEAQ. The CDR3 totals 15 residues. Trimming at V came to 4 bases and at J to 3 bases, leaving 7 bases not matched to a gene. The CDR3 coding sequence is TGTGCCAGCAGCTATAGTCCAGGGGGCGACTATGGCTACACCTTC. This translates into CASSYSPGGDYGYTF.

The CDR3 is CASSSKGFSGNTIYF. DNA for the CDR3: TGTGCCAGCAGCTCTAAAGGCTTCTCTGGAAACACCATATATTTT. The rearrangement joins TRBV6-6 to TRBJ1-3; unclear D gene. The CDR3 loop spans 15 amino acids. The V gene's germline CDR1 is MNHNY and CDR2 SVGAGI (reference sequence). With 6 bases removed from V and 0 bases from J, the gap between germline ends came to 12 bases.

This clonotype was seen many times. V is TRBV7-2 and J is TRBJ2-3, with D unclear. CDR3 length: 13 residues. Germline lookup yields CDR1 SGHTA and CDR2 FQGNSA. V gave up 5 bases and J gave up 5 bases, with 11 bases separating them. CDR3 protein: CASSTNTGDTQYF. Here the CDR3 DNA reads TGTGCCAGCAGCACCAACACCGGAGATACGCAGTATTTT.

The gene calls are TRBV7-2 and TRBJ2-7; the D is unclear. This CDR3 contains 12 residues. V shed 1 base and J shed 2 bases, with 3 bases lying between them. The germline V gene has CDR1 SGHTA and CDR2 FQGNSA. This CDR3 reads CASSLETYEQYF. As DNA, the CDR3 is TGTGCCAGCAGCTTAGAGACCTACGAGCAGTACTTC.

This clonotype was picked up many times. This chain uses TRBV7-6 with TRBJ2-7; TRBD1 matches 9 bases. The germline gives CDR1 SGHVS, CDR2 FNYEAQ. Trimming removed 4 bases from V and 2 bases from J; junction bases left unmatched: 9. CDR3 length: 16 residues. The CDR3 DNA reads TGTGCCAGCAGCTCGCATGGGACAGGGATAACCTACGAGCAGTACTTC. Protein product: CASSSHGTGITYEQYF.

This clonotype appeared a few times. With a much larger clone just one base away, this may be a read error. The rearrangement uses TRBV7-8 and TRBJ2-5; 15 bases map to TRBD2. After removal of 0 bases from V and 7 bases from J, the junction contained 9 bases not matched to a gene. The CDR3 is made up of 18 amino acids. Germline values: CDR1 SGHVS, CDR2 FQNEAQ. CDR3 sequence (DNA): TGTGCCAGCAGCTTAGCGGGGACTAGCGGGGGGCGAAGAGGGACCCAGTACTTC. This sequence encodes CASSLAGTSGGRRGTQYF. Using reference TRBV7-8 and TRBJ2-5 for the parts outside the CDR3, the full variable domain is GAGVSQSPRYKVAKRGQDVALRCDPISGHVSLFWYQQALGQGPEFLTYFQNEAQLDKSGLPSDRFFAERPEGSVSTLKIQRTQQEDSAVYLCASSLAGTSGGRRGTQYFGPGTRLLVL.

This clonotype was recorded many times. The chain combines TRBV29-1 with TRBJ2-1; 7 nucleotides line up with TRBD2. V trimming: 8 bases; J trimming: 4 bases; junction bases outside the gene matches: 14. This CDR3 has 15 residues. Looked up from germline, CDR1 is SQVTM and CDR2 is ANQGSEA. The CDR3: CSIRFPSGIYNEQFF. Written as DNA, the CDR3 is TGCAGCATCCGATTCCCCAGCGGGATATACAATGAGCAGTTCTTC.

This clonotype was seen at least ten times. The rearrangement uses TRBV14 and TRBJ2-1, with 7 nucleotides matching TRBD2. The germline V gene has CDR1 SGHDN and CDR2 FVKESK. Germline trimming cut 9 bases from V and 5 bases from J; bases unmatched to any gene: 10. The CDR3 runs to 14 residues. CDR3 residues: CASAKGRVNNEQFF. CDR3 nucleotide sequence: TGTGCCAGTGCGAAGGGGAGGGTTAACAATGAGCAGTTCTTC.

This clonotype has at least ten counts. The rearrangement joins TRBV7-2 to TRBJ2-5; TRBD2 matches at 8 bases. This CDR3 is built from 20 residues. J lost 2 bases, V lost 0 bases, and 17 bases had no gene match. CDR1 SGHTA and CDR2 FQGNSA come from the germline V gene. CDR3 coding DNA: TGTGCCAGCAGCTTAGCCTTCGGGGGTGTAGCGGGGCCACTTCAAGAGACCCAGTACTTC. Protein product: CASSLAFGGVAGPLQETQYF.

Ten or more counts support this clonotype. This chain's CDR3 is CASSLVPGDSRTQYF. The CDR3 DNA reads as TGTGCCAGCAGCTTAGTACCGGGAGACTCTAGGACCCAGTACTTC. The V call is TRBV7-2, the J call TRBJ2-5, with D possibly TRBD2 on 6 matching bases. V shed 1 base and J shed 7 bases, with 16 bases lying between them. The V gene's germline CDR1 is SGHTA and CDR2 FQGNSA. The CDR3 is 15 amino acids. Full variable domain (outside the CDR3, taken from reference TRBV7-2 and TRBJ2-5): GAGVSQSPSNKVTEKGKDVELRCDPISGHTALYWYRQSLGQGLEFLIYFQGNSAPDKSGLPSDRFSAERTGGSVSTLTIQRTQQEDSAVYLCASSLVPGDSRTQYFGPGTRLLVL.